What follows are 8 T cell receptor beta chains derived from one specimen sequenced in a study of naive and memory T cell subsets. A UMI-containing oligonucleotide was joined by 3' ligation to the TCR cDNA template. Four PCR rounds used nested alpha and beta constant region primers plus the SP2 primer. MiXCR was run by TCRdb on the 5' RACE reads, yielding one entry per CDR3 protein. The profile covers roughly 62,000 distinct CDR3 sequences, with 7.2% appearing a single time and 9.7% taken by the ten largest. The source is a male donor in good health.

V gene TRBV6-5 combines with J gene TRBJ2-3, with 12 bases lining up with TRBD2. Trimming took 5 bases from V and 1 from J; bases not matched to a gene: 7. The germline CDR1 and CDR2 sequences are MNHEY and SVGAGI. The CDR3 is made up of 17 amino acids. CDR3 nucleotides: TGTGCCAGCAGTCGCCTAGCGGGAGGGTCGGGCACAGATACGCAGTATTTT. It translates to CASSRLAGGSGTDTQYF.

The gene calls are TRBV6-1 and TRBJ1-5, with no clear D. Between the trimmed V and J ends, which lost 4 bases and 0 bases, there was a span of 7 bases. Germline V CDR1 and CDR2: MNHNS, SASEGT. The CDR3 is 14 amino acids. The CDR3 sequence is CASSGGLSNQPQHF. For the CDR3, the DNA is TGTGCCAGCAGTGGGGGTCTTAGCAATCAGCCCCAGCATTTT.

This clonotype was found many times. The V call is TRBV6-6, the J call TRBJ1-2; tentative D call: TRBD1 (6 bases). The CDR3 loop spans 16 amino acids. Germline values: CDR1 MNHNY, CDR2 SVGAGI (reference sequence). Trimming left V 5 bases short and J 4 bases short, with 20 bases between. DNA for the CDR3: TGTGCCAGCAGTAAGGGGGTCGGACAGAACCCCTATGGCTACACCTTC. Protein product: CASSKGVGQNPYGYTF.

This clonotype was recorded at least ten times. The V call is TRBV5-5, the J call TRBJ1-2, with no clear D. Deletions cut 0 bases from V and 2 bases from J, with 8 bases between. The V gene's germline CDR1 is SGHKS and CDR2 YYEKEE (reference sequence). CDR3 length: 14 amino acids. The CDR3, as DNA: TGTGCCAGCAGCTTGGCCGGGGAAAACTATGGCTACACCTTC. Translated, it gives CASSLAGENYGYTF. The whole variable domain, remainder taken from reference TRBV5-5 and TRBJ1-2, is DAGVTQSPTHLIKTRGQQVTLRCSPISGHKSVSWYQQVLGQGPQFIFQYYEKEERGRGNFPDRFSARQFPNYSSELNVNALLLGDSALYLCASSLAGENYGYTFGSGTRLTVV.

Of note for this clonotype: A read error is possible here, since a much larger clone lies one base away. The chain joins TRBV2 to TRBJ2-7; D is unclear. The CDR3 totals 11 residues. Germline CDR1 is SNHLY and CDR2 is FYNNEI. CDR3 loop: CASTGSYEQCF. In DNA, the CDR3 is TGTGCCAGCACCGGGTCCTACGAGCAGTGCTTC.

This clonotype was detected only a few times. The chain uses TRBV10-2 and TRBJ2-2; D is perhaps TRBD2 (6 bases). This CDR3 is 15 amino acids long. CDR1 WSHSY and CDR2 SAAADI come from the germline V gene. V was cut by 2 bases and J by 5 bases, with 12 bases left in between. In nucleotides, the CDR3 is TGCGCCAGCAGTGAGCGGCGGGACGGTACCGGGGAGCTGTTTTTT. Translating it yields CASSERRDGTGELFF.

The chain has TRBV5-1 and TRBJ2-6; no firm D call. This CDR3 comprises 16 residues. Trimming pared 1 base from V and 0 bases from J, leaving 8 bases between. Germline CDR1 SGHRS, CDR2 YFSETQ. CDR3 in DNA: TGCGCCAGCAGCTTGTCACATAACTCTGGGGCCAACGTCCTGACTTTC. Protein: CASSLSHNSGANVLTF. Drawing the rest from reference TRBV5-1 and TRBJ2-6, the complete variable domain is KAGVTQTPRYLIKTRGQQVTLSCSPISGHRSVSWYQQTPGQGLQFLFEYFSETQRNKGNFPGRFSGRQFSNSRSEMNVSTLELGDSALYLCASSLSHNSGANVLTFGAGSRLTVL.

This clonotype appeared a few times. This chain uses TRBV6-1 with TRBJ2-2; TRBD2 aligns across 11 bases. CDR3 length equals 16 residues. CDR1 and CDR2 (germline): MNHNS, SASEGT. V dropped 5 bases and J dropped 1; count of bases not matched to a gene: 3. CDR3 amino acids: CASSPLAGGNTGELFF. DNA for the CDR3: TGTGCCAGCAGTCCCCTAGCGGGGGGGAACACCGGGGAGCTGTTTTTT.